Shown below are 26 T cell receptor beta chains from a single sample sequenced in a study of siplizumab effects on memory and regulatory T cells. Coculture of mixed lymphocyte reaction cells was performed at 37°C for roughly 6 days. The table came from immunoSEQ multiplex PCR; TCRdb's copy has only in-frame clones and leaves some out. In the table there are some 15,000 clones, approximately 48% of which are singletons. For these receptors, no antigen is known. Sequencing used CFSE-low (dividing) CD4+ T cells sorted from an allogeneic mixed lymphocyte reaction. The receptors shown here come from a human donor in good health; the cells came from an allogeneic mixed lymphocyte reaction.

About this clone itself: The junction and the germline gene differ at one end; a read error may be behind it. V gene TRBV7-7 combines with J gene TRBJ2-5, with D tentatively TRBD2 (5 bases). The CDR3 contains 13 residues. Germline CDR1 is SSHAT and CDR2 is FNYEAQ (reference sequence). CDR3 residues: CASSFGAGETQYF. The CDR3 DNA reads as TGTGCTAGCAGCTTCGGCGCGGGAGAGACCCAGTACTTC.

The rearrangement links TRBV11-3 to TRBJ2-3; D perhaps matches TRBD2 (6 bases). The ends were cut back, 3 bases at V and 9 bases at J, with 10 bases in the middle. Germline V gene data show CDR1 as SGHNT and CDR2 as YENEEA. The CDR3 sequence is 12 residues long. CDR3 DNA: TGTGCCAGCAGCTTGGGCCGGGGGACGCAGTATTTT. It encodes CASSLGRGTQYF.

The CDR3 loop reads CASSMGPTHAGTDTQYF. In nucleotides, the CDR3 is TGTGCCAGCAGCATGGGACCCACGCATGCTGGCACAGATACGCAGTATTTT. This chain joins TRBV6-4 and TRBJ2-3; perhaps D is TRBD1 or TRBD2 (5 bases each). The CDR3 has 17 amino acids. The ends were cut back, 6 bases at V and 1 base at J, with 20 bases in the middle. Germline assignment: CDR1 MRHNA and CDR2 SNTAGT.

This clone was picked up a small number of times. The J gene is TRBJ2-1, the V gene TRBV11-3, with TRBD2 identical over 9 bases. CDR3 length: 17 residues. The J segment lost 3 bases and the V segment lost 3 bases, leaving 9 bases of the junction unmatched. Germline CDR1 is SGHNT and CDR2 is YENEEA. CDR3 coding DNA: TGTGCCAGCAGCTTGGGCGGGGGGGCCCGACTCTACAATGAGCAGTTCTTC. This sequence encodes CASSLGGGARLYNEQFF.

CDR3 in DNA: TGTGCCAGCATAACGGGGGGGAGCTCCTACGAGCAGTACTTC. Amino acids: CASITGGSSYEQYF. V usage is TRBV28 and J usage is TRBJ2-7, with 8 bases aligning to TRBD2. V trimming: 7 bases; J trimming: 0 bases; junction bases outside the gene matches: 5. The CDR3 is made up of 14 amino acids. CDR1 is MDHEN and CDR2 is SYDVKM in the germline V gene.

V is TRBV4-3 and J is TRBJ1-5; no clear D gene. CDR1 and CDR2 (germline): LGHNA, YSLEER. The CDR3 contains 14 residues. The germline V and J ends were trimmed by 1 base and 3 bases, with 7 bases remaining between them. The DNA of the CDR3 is TGCGCCAGCAGCCAAGTCCTCGCCAATCAGCCCCAGCATTTT. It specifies CASSQVLANQPQHF.

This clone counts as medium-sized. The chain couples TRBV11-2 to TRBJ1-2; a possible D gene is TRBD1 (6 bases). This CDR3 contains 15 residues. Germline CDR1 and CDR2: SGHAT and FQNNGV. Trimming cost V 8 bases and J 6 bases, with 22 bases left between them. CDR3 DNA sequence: TGTGCCAGCTCCAAAGAGGGGACAAGGGAGGATGGCTACACCTTC. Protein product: CASSKEGTREDGYTF.

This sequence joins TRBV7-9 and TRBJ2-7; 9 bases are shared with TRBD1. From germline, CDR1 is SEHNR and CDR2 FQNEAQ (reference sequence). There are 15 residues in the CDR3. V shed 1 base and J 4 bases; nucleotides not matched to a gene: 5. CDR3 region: CASSLVTGGAYEQYF. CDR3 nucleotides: TGTGCCAGCAGCTTAGTTACAGGGGGCGCGTACGAGCAGTACTTC.

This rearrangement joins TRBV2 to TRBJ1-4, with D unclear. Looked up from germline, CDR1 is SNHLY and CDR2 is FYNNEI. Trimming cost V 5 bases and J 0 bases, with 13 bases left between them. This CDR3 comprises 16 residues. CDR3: CASSLREVATNEKLFF. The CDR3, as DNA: TGTGCCAGCAGTCTGCGAGAAGTTGCAACTAATGAAAAACTGTTTTTT. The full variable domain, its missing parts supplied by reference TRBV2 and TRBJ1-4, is EPEVTQTPSHQVTQMGQEVILRCVPISNHLYFYWYRQILGQKVEFLVSFYNNEISEKSEIFDDQFSVERPDGSNFTLKIRSTKLEDSAMYFCASSLREVATNEKLFFGSGTQLSVL.

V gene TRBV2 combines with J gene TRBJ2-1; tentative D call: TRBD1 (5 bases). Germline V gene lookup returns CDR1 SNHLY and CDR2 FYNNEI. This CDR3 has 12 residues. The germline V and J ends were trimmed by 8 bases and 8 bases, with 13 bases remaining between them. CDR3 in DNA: TGTGCCAGCGATTCAGGGTTCGATGAGCAGTTCTTC. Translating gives CASDSGFDEQFF.

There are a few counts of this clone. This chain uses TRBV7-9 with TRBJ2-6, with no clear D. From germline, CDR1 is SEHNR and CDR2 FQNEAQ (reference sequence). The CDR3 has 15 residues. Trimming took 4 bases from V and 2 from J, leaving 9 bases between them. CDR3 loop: CASSSISAGANVLTF. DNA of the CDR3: TGTGCCAGCAGCTCTATCTCGGCTGGGGCCAACGTCCTGACTTTC.

CDR3 amino acids: CASSKNNRGQGGYTF. Written as DNA, the CDR3 is TGTGCCAGTAGTAAAAACAACAGGGGGCAAGGCGGCTACACCTTC. The rearrangement uses TRBV19 and TRBJ1-2, with 9 bases matching TRBD1. The trim removed 4 bases at V and 8 bases at J, leaving 11 bases unmatched. The CDR3 covers 15 residues. Germline CDR1 LNHDA, CDR2 SQIVND (reference sequence).

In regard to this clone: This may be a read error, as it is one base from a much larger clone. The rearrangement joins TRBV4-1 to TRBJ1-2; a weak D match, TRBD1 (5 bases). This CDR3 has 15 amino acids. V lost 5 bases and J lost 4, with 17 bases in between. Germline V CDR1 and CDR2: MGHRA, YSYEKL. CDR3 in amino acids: CASSAGGYPVYGYTF. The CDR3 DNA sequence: TGCGCCAGCAGCGCGGGGGGTTACCCCGTCTATGGCTACACCTTC.

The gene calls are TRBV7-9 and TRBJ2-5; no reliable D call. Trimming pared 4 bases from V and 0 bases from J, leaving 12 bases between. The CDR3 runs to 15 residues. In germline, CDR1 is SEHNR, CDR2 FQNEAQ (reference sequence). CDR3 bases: TGTGCCAGCAGCTCCTTCCTGGCGTACCAAGAGACCCAGTACTTC. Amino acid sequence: CASSSFLAYQETQYF.

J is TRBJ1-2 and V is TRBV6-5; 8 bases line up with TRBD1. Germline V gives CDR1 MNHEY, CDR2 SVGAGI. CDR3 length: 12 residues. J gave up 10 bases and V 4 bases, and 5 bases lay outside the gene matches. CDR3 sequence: CASSSDRGYYTF. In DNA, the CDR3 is TGTGCCAGCAGTTCAGACAGGGGATACTACACCTTC.

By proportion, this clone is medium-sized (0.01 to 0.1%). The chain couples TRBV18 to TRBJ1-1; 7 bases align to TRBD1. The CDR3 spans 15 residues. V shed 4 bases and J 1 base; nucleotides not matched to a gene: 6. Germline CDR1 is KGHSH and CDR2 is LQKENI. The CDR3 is CASSLQTGSNTEAFF. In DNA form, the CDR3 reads TGTGCCAGCTCACTACAGACAGGGTCGAACACTGAAGCTTTCTTT.

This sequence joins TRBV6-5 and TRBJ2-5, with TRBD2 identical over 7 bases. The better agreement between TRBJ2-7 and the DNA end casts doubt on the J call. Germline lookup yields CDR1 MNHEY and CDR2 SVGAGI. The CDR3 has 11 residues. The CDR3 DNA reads TGTGCCAGCAAAGCGGGACACGAGCAGTACTTC. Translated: CASKAGHEQYF.

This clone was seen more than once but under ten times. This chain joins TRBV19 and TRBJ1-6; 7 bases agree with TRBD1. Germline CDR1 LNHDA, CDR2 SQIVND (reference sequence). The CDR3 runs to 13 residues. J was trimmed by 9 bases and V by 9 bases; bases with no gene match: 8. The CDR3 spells CARDCQGVSPLHF. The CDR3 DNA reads TGTGCCAGGGATTGTCAGGGGGTTTCACCCCTCCACTTT.

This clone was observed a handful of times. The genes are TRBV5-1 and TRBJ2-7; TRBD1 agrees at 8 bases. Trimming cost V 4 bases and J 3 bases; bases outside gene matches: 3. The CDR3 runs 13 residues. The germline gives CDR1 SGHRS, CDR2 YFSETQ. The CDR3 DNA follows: TGCGCCAGCAGCCGGGACAGGAACTACGAGCAGTACTTC. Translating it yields CASSRDRNYEQYF.

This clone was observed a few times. CDR3 nucleotides: TGTGCCAGCAGCCCCCTGGGCAAGACGACCTACAATGAGCAGTTCTTC. It translates to CASSPLGKTTYNEQFF. This chain links TRBV14 with TRBJ2-1; D unclear. The ends were cut back, 4 bases at V and 2 bases at J, with 15 bases in the middle. Germline-derived CDR1 and CDR2 are SGHDN and FVKESK. The CDR3 length is 16 residues.

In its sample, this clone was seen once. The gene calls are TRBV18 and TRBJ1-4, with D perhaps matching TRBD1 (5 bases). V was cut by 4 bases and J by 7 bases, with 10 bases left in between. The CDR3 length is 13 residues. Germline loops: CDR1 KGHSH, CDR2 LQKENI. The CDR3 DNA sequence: TGTGCCAGCTCACAGGGACTTGGTGAAAAACTGTTTTTT. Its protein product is CASSQGLGEKLFF.

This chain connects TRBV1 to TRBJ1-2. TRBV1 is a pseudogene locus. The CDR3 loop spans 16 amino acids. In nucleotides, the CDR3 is TGCACCAGCAGCGGGTTCGGGGACGCAAGAATCTATGGCTACACCTTC. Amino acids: CTSSGFGDARIYGYTF.

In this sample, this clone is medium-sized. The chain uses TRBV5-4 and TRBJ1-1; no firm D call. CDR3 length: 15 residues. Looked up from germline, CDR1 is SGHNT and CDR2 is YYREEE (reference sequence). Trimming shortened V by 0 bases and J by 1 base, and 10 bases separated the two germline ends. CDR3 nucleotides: TGTGCCAGCAGCTTGGCCGGCAGGAGGAACACTGAAGCTTTCTTT. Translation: CASSLAGRRNTEAFF.

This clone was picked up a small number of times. The CDR3 DNA follows: TGTGCCTGGAGGGGACAGGGGACCAACTATGGCTACACCTTC. Translated: CAWRGQGTNYGYTF. The chain links TRBV30 to TRBJ1-2; 10 bases align to TRBD1. V shed 3 bases, J shed 2 bases, and the junction held 3 bases outside the gene matches. There are 14 residues in the CDR3. Germline CDR1 reads GTSNPN; CDR2 reads SVGIG (reference sequence). Full variable domain (remainder filled in from reference TRBV30 and TRBJ1-2): SQTIHQWPATLVQPVGSPLSLECTVEGTSNPNLYWYRQAAGRGLQLLFYSVGIGQISSEVPQNLSASRPQDRQFILSSKKLLLSDSGFYLCAWRGQGTNYGYTFGSGTRLTVV.

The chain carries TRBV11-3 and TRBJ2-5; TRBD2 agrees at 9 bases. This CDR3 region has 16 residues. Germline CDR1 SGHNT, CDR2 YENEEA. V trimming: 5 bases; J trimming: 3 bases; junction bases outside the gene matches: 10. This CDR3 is CASSAGTSLGEETQYF. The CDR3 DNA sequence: TGTGCCAGCAGCGCCGGGACTAGCCTAGGAGAAGAGACCCAGTACTTC.

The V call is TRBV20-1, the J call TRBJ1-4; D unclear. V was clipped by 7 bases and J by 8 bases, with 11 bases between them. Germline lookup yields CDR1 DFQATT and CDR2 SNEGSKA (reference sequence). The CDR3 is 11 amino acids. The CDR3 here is CSGELGEKLFF. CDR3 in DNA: TGCAGTGGTGAACTAGGGGAAAAACTGTTTTTT.